The rows below give T cell receptor beta chains drawn from one sample of a study of control samples from healthy donors and cancer patients. The table came from immunoSEQ multiplex PCR; TCRdb's copy has only in-frame clones and leaves some out. The sample shows some 79,000 clones, around nine tenths of them seen only once. Sample: blood. The receptors were sampled from a man between 50 and 59 years old in good health. CDR3s leave out the opening cysteine and the closing phenylalanine or tryptophan. A D gene is named only where the DNA matches it firmly.

TRBV7-9	NA	TRBJ2-7	ASSLADTYEQY
TRBV4-3	TRBD2	TRBJ2-7	ASSRTGGGEQY
TRBV5-6	NA	TRBJ2-7	ASSLGEPSYEQY
TRBV6-2/TRBV6-3	NA	TRBJ1-5	ASSLMTGGGNQPQH
TRBV5-5	TRBD1	TRBJ2-3	ASSARTGTGGTDTQY
TRBV2	NA	TRBJ1-5	ASRERDGRYQPQH
TRBV19	NA	TRBJ1-1	ASSMGRNTEAF
TRBV7-9	NA	TRBJ1-5	ASNGGNNQPQH
TRBV5-1	TRBD1	TRBJ1-6	ATLIRQGPYNSPLH
TRBV12-5	NA	TRBJ1-1	ASGLGRQAF
TRBV7-6	NA	TRBJ2-2	ASSLAAETGELF
TRBV7-2	TRBD2	TRBJ2-5	ASSLGGSGGLETQY
TRBV5-1	NA	TRBJ2-2	ASSLGWEAGELF
TRBV19	TRBD1	TRBJ2-2	ASSGTGGRTGELF
TRBV7-6	NA	TRBJ2-1	ASSSRVSSYNEQF
TRBV3-1/TRBV3-2	NA	TRBJ1-4	ASSQAWAENEKLF
TRBV5-1	NA	TRBJ1-1	ASSFGERGTEAF
TRBV9	TRBD2	TRBJ2-1	ASSVGRRGANEQF
TRBV6-2/TRBV6-3	TRBD1	TRBJ2-5	ASSYPDRGETQY
TRBV18	TRBD2	TRBJ2-2	ASSPSGGASTGELF
TRBV5-5	NA	TRBJ2-1	ASSWRPGGGQSEQF
TRBV6-2/TRBV6-3	TRBD1	TRBJ1-5	ASSYPGTGGFKANQPQH
TRBV7-6	NA	TRBJ2-6	ASSRSQTGANVLT
TRBV11-2	TRBD2	TRBJ2-1	ASSLGGLAGYNEQF